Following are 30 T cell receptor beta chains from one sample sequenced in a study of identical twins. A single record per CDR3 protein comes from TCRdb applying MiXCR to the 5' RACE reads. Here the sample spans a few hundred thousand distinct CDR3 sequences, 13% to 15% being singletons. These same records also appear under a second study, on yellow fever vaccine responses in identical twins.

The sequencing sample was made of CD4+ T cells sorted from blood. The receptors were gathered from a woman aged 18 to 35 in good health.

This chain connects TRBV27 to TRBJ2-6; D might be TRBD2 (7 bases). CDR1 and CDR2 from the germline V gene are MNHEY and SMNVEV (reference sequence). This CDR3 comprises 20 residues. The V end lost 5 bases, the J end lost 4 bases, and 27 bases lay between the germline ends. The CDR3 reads CASSLQRHREAGPGANVLTF. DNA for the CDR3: TGTGCCAGCAGTCTTCAACGTCACAGGGAAGCGGGACCGGGGGCCAACGTCCTGACTTTC.

For the CDR3, the DNA is TGTGCCAGCAGCCAAGTGAGCTCAGCCAAAAACATTCAGTACTTC. Residues: CASSQVSSAKNIQYF. V is TRBV3-1 and J is TRBJ2-4; D remains ambiguous. The CDR3 contains 15 residues. The V and J ends lost 1 base and 0 bases respectively, with 7 bases between them. Germline-derived CDR1 and CDR2 are LGHDT and YNNKEL (reference sequence). Together with reference TRBV3-1 and TRBJ2-4, the CDR3 gives the full variable domain: DTAVSQTPKYLVTQMGNDKSIKCEQNLGHDTMYWYKQDSKKFLKIMFSYNNKELIINETVPNRFSPKSPDKAHLNLHINSLELGDSAVYFCASSQVSSAKNIQYFGAGTRLSVL.

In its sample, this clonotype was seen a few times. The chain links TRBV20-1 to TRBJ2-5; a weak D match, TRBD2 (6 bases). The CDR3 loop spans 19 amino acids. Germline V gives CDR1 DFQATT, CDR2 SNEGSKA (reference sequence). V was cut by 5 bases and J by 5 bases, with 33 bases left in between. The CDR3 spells CSAYIPSGGRHSEGETQYF. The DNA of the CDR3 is TGCAGTGCTTACATCCCTTCAGGAGGGAGACACTCAGAAGGGGAGACCCAGTACTTC.

CDR3 in amino acids: CASRTSGYNEQFF. DNA for the CDR3: TGCGCCAGCAGGACTAGCGGCTACAATGAGCAGTTCTTC. The J gene is TRBJ2-1, the V gene TRBV5-1, with 9 bases fitting TRBD2. After removal of 5 bases from V and 3 bases from J, the junction contained 0 bases not matched to a gene. In germline, CDR1 is SGHRS, CDR2 YFSETQ. The CDR3 sequence is 13 residues long. Combining the CDR3 with reference TRBV5-1 and TRBJ2-1 gives the whole variable domain KAGVTQTPRYLIKTRGQQVTLSCSPISGHRSVSWYQQTPGQGLQFLFEYFSETQRNKGNFPGRFSGRQFSNSRSEMNVSTLELGDSALYLCASRTSGYNEQFFGPGTRLTVL.

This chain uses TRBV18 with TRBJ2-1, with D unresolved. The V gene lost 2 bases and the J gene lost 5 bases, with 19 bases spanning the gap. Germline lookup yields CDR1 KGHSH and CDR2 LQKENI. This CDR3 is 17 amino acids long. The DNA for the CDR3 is TGTGCCAGCTCACCAAATCGGGCAGACCTCCCCCACAATGAGCAGTTCTTC. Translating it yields CASSPNRADLPHNEQFF.

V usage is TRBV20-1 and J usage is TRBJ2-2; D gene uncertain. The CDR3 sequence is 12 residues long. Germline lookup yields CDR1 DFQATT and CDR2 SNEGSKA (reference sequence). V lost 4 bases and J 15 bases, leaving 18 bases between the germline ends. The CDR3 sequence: CSAKLGLVSMFF. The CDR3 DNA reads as TGCAGTGCTAAGCTAGGCCTGGTTTCGATGTTTTTT.

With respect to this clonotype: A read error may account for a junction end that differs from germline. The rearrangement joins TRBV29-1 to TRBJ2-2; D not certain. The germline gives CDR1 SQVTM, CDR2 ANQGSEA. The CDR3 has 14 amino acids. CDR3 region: CSVEDGGNPGELFF. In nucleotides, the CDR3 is TGCAGCGTTGAAGATGGTGGGAACCCCGGGGAGCTGTTTTTT.

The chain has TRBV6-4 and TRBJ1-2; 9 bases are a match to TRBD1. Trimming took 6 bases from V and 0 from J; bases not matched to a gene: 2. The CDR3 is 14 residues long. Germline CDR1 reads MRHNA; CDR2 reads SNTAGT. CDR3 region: CASRGQGTNYGYTF. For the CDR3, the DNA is TGTGCCAGCAGGGGACAGGGAACTAACTATGGCTACACCTTC.

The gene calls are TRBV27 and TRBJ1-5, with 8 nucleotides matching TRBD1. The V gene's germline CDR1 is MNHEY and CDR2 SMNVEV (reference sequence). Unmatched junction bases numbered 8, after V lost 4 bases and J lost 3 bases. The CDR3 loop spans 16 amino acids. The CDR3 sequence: CASSSSTTGDNQPQHF. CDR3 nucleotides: TGTGCCAGCAGTTCCTCTACGACAGGGGACAATCAGCCCCAGCATTTT.

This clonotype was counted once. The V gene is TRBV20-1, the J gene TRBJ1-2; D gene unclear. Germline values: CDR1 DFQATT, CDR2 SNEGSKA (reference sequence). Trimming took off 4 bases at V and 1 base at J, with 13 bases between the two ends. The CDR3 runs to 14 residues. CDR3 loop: CSATATKLNYGYTF. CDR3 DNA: TGCAGTGCTACCGCGACGAAACTTAACTATGGCTACACCTTC.

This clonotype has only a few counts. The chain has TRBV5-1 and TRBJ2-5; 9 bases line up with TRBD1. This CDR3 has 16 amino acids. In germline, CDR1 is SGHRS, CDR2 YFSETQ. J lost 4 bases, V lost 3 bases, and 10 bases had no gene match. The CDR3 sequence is CASSSTDRGALETQYF. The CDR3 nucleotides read TGCGCCAGCAGCTCGACGGACAGGGGAGCGTTAGAGACCCAGTACTTC.

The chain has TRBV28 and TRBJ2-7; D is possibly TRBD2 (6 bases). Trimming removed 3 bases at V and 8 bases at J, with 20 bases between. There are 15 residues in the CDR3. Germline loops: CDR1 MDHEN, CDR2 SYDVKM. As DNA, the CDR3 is TGTGCCAGCAGTTTCCCCGGAACTAGCCGACTGCAGCAGTACTTC. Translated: CASSFPGTSRLQQYF. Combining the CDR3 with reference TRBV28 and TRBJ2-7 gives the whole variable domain DVKVTQSSRYLVKRTGEKVFLECVQDMDHENMFWYRQDPGLGLRLIYFSYDVKMKEKGDIPEGYSVSREKKERFSLILESASTNQTSMYLCASSFPGTSRLQQYFGPGTRLTVT.

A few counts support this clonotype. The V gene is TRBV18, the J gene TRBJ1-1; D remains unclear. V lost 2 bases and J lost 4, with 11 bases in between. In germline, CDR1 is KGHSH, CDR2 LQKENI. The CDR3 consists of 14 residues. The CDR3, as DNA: TGTGCCAGCTCACCAGGACCGGGGAGCACTGAAGCTTTCTTT. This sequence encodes CASSPGPGSTEAFF.

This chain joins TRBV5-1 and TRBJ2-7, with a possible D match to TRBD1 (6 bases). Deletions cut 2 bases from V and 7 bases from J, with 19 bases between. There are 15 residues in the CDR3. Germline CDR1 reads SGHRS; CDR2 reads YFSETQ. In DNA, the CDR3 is TGCGCCAGCAGCTTCTATCCGGGACAACTCACAGAGCAGTACTTC. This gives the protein CASSFYPGQLTEQYF.

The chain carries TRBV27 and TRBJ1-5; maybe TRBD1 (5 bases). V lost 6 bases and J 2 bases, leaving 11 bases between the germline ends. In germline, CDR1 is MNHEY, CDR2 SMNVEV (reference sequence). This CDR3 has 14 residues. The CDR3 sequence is CASRGREGNQPQHF. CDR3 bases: TGTGCCAGCAGGGGCAGGGAGGGCAATCAGCCCCAGCATTTT.

CDR3 amino acids: CSVEDSGQQYF. The CDR3 DNA reads TGCAGCGTTGAAGATTCAGGACAACAGTACTTC. This chain joins TRBV29-1 and TRBJ2-7, with D possibly TRBD1 on 5 matching bases. Germline-derived CDR1 and CDR2 are SQVTM and ANQGSEA. The CDR3 is made up of 11 amino acids. V was shortened by 0 bases and J by 10 bases, with 10 bases between the two germline ends.

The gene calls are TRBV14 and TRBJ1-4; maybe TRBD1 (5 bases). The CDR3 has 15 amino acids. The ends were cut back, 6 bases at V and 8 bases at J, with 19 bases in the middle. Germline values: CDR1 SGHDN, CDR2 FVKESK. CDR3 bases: TGTGCCAGCAGTCTCACTTCGGGACGGGGCGAAAAACTGTTTTTT. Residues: CASSLTSGRGEKLFF.

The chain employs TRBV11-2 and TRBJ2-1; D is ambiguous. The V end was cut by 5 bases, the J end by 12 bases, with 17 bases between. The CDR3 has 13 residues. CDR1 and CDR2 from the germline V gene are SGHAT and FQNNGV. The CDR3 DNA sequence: TGTGCCAGCAGCCGCACGAATCGAATGGCGCAGTTCTTC. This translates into CASSRTNRMAQFF.

For the CDR3, the DNA is TGTGCCATCAGTGAGTCTGTGGGACAGGGCGAGCAGTACTTC. Protein sequence: CAISESVGQGEQYF. The chain joins TRBV10-3 to TRBJ2-7, with 9 bases lining up with TRBD1. The CDR3 extends over 14 amino acids. Germline CDR1 and CDR2: ENHRY and SYGVKD. Trimming removed 0 bases from V and 6 bases from J; junction bases left unmatched: 3.

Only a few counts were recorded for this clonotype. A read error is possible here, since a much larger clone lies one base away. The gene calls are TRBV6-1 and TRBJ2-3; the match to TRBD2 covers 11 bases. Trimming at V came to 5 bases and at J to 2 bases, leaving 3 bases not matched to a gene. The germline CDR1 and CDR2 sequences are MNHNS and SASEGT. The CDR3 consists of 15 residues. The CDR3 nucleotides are TGTGCCAGCAGTAGACTAGCGGGGAACACAGATACGCAGTATTTT. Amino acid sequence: CASSRLAGNTDTQYF.

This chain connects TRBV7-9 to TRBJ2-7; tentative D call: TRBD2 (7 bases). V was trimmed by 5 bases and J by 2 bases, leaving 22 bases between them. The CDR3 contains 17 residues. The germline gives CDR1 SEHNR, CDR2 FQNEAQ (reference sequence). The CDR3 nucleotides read TGTGCCAGCAGCCCAGGCTTTGGGGGGGCTCAAACCTACGAGCAGTACTTC. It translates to CASSPGFGGAQTYEQYF.

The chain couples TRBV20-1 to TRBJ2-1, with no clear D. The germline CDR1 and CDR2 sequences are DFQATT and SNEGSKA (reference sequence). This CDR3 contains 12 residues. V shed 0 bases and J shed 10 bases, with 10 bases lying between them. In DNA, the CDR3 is TGCAGTGCTAGAGATTCCCGCAGGGAGCAGTTCTTC. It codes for CSARDSRREQFF.

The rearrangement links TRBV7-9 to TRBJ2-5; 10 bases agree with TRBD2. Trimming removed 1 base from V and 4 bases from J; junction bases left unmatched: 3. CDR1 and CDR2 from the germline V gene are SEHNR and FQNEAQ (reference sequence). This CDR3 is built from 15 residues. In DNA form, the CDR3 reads TGTGCCAGCAGCTTAGTTCTAGCGGGAGTAGAGACCCAGTACTTC. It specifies CASSLVLAGVETQYF.

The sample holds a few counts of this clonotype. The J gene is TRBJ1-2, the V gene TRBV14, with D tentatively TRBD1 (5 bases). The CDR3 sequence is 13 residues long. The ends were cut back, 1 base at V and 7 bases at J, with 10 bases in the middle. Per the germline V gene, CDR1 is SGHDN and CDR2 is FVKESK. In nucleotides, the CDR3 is TGTGCCAGCAGCCAAGGACAGAAGGTTGGCTACACCTTC. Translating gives CASSQGQKVGYTF.

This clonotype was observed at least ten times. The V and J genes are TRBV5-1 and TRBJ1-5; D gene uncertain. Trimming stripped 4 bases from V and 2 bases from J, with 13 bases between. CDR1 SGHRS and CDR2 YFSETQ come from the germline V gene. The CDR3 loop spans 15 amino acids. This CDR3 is CASSRGEGGNQPQHF. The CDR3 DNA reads TGCGCCAGCAGCCGGGGTGAGGGAGGCAATCAGCCCCAGCATTTT.

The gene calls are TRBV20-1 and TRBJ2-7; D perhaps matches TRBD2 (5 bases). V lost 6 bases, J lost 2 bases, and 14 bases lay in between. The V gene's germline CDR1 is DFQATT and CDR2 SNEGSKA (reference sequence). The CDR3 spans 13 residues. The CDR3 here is CSAKRTFTYEQYF. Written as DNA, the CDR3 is TGCAGTGCGAAAAGGACTTTTACCTACGAGCAGTACTTC.

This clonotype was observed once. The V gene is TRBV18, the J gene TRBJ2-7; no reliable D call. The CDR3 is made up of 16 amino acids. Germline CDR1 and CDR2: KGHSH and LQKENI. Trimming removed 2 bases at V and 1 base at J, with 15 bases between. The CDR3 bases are TGTGCCAGCTCACCAAACGAAAGAGTTACTTCCTACGAGCAGTACTTC. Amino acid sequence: CASSPNERVTSYEQYF.

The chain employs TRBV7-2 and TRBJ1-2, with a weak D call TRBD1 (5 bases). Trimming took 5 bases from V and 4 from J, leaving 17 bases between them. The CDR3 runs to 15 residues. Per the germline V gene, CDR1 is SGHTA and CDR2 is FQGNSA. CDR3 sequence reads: CASSPLLGGPYGYTF. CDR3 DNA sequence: TGTGCCAGCAGCCCCCTCTTGGGGGGACCCTATGGCTACACCTTC. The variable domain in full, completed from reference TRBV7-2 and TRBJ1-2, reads GAGVSQSPSNKVTEKGKDVELRCDPISGHTALYWYRQSLGQGLEFLIYFQGNSAPDKSGLPSDRFSAERTGGSVSTLTIQRTQQEDSAVYLCASSPLLGGPYGYTFGSGTRLTVV.

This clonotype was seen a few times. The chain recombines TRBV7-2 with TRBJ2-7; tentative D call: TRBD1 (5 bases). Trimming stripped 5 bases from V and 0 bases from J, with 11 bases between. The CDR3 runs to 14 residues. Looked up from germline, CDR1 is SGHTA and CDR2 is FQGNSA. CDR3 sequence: CASSPDTSSYEQYF. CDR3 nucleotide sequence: TGTGCCAGCAGCCCGGACACCAGCTCCTACGAGCAGTACTTC.

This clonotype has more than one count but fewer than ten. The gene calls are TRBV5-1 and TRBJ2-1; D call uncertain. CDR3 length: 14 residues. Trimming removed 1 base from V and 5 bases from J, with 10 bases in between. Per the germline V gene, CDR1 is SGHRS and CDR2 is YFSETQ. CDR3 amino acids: CASSLMSSNNEQFF. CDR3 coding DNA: TGCGCCAGCAGCTTGATGAGCAGCAACAATGAGCAGTTCTTC.